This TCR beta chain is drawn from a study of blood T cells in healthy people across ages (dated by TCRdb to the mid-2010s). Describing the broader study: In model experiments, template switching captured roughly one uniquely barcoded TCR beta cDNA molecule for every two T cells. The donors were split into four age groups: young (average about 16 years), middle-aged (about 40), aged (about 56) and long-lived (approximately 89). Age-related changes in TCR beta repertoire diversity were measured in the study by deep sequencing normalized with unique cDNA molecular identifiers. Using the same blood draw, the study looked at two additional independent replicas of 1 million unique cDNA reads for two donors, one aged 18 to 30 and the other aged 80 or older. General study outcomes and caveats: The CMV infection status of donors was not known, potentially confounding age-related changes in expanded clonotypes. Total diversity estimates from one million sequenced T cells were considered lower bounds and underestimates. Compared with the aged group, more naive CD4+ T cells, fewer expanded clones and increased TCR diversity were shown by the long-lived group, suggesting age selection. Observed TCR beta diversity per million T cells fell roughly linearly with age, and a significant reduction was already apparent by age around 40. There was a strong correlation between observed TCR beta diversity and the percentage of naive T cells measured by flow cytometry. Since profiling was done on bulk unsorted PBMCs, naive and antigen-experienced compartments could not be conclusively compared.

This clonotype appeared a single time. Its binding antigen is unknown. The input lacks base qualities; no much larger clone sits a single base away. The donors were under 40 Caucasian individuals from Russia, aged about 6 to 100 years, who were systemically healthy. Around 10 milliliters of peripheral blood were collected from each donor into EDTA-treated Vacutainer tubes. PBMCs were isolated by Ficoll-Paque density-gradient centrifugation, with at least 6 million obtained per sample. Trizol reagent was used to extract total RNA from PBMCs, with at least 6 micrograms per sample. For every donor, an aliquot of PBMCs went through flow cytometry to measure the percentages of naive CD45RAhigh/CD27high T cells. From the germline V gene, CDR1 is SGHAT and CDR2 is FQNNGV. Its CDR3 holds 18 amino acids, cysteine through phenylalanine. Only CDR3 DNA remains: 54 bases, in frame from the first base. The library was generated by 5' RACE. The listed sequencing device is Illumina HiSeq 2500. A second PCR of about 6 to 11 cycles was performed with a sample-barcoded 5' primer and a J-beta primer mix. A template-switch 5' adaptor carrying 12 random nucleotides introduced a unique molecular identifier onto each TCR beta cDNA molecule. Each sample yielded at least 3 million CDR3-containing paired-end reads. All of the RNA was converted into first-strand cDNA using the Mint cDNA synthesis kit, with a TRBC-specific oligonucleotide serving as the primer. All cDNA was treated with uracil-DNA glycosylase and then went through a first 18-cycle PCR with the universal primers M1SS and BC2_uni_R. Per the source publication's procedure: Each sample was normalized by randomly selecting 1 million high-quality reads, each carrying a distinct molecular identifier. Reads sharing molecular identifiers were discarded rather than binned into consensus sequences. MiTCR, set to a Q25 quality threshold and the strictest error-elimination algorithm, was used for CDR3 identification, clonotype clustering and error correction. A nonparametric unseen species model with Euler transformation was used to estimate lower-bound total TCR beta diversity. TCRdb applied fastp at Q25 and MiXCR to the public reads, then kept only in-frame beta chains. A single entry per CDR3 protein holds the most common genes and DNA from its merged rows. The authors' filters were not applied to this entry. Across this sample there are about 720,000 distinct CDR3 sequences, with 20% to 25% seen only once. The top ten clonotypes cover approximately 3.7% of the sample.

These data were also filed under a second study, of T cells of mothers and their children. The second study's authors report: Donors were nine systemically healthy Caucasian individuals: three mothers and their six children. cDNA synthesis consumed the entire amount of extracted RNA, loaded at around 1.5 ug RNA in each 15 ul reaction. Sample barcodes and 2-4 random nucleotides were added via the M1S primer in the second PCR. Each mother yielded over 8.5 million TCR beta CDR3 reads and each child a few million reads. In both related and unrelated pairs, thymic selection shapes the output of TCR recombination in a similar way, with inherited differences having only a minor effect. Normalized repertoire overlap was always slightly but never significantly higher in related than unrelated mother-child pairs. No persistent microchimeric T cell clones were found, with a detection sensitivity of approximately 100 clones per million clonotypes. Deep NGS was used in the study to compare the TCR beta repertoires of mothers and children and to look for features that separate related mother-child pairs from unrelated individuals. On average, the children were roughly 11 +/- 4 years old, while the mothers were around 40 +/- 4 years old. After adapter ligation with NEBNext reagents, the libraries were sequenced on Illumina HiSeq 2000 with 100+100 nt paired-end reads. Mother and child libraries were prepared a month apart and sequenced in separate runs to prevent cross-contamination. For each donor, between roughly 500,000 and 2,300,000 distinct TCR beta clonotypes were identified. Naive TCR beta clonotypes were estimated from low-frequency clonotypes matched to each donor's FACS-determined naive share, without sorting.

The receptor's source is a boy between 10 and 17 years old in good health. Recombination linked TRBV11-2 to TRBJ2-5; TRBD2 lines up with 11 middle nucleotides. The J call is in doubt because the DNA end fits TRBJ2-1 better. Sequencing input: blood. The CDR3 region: CASSSRTIAGGTYNEQFF. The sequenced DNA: TGTGCCAGCAGCTCTCGGACAATAGCGGGAGGGACCTACAATGAGCAGTTCTTC.